This T cell receptor (beta chain) came from a study of yellow fever vaccine responses in identical twins (dated by TCRdb to between 2017 and 2018). Regarding the complete study: In identical twins, the study followed T cell clones that responded to the vaccine with precision.

From its cysteine to its phenylalanine, the CDR3 spans 15 amino acids. The DNA shown is the 45-base CDR3, in frame from base 1. In the germline V gene (reference sequence), CDR1 corresponds to SGHKS and CDR2 to YYEKEE. Broad study findings and their caveats: According to the authors, in identical twins the way T cells responded to vaccination appeared partly convergent and partly personalized.

The library was built by means of RT-PCR. The instrument given in TCRdb is Illumina HiSeq 2500. TCRdb trimmed the raw reads at Q25, called clones with MiXCR and kept productive beta chains. Rows are combined by CDR3 protein, so each entry shows the most common genes and DNA. In all, the sample holds approximately 33,000 distinct CDR3 sequences, and 50% to 75% of those were seen once. The ten largest clonotypes hold more than 4% of the sample. A remark on this clonotype: What antigen it recognizes has not been identified. The junction and the germline gene differ at one end; a read error may be behind it.

The material sequenced was T cells from blood (PBMCs), unsorted or a sorted subset (not recorded which), taken before or after yellow fever vaccination (not recorded which). The clonotype was recovered from a woman under 30 who received the yellow fever vaccine. Donor details come from another sample of the same person, matched by shared clones. The chain couples TRBV5-5 to TRBJ2-4; TRBD1 lines up with 8 middle nucleotides. The sequenced DNA is TGTGCCAGCAGTTTGGCCGGGACAGGTGAAAACATTCAGTACTTC. Protein translation: CASSLAGTGENIQYF. Beyond the CDR3, the reference TRBV5-5 and TRBJ2-4 genes provide the residues; the full variable domain reads: DAGVTQSPTHLIKTRGQQVTLRCSPISGHKSVSWYQQVLGQGPQFIFQYYEKEERGRGNFPDRFSARQFPNYSSELNVNALLLGDSALYLCASSLAGTGENIQYFGAGTRLSVL.